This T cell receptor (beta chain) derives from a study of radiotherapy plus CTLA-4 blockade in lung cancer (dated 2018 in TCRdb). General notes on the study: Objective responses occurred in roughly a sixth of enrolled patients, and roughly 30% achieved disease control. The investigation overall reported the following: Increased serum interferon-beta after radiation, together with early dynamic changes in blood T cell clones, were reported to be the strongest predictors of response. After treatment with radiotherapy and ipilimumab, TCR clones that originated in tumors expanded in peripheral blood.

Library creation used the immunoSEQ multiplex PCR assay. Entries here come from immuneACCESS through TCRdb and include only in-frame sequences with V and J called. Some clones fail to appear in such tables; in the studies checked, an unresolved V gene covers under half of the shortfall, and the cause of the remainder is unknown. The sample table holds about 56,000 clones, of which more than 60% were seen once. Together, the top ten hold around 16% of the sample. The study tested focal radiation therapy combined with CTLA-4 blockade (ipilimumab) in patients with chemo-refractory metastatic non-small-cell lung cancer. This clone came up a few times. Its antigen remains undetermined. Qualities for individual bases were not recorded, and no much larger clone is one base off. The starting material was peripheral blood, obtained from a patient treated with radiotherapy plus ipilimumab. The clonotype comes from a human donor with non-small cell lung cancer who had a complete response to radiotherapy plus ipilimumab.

The nucleotides are TGTGCCAGCAGCACACCGGGACTAGCGGTAACGAGCTCCTACAATGAGCAGTTCTTC. It translates as CASSTPGLAVTSSYNEQFF. The rearrangement joined TRBV7-2 to TRBJ2-1, with 11 middle bases fitting TRBD2. CDR1 and CDR2 (SGHTA, FQGNSA) derive from the germline V gene. Counted from cysteine to phenylalanine, this CDR3 has 19 amino acids. This entry keeps only the CDR3 DNA: 57 bases, framed from base 1. The germline V and J ends show losses of 5 bases and 0 bases respectively, and no gene match explains 12 bases of the junction.